This entry lists 5 T cell receptor beta chains sequenced from one sample in a study of blood T cell repertoires in COVID-19. The protocol was immunoSEQ multiplex PCR, while the TCRdb copy is restricted to in-frame clones and leaves out a portion. Of 200,000 to 300,000 clones in the sample, roughly 87% are singletons; the top ten hold 3%. Sample: peripheral blood. The receptors were gathered from a man aged 18-30 years with active or convalescent COVID-19.

V usage is TRBV16 and J usage is TRBJ1-5, with 9 bases matching TRBD1. With 3 bases clipped from V and 7 bases from J, the junction kept 4 bases outside the gene matches. There are 14 residues in the CDR3. The germline V gene has CDR1 KGHSY and CDR2 FQNENV. CDR3 DNA sequence: TGTGCCAGCAGCCAGGAGGACAGGGGCCAGCCCCAGCATTTT. It codes for CASSQEDRGQPQHF.

The V and J genes are TRBV5-1 and TRBJ2-5; perhaps TRBD2 as D (6 bases). Trimming left V 1 base short and J 3 bases short, with 7 bases between. CDR1 and CDR2 from the germline V gene are SGHRS and YFSETQ. This CDR3 comprises 13 residues. CDR3 nucleotide sequence: TGCGCCAGCAGCTTGTCGGGGGAAGAGACCCAGTACTTC. It yields the protein CASSLSGEETQYF. Together with reference TRBV5-1 and TRBJ2-5, the CDR3 gives the full variable domain: KAGVTQTPRYLIKTRGQQVTLSCSPISGHRSVSWYQQTPGQGLQFLFEYFSETQRNKGNFPGRFSGRQFSNSRSEMNVSTLELGDSALYLCASSLSGEETQYFGPGTRLLVL.

This clone was seen only once. The chain is built from TRBV4-1 and TRBJ1-1; maybe TRBD1 (5 bases). V lost 3 bases to trimming and J lost 3 bases, with 8 bases between them. There are 13 residues in the CDR3. The V gene's germline CDR1 is MGHRA and CDR2 YSYEKL. The CDR3 DNA is TGCGCCAGCAGCCATACCAGGGACACTGAAGCTTTCTTT. Encoded protein: CASSHTRDTEAFF.

The chain couples TRBV9 to TRBJ1-1; the D gene is possibly TRBD1 (5 bases). Trimming took off 4 bases at V and 6 bases at J, with 16 bases between the two ends. Per germline, CDR1 SGDLS and CDR2 YYNGEE. The CDR3 runs to 14 residues. In DNA form, the CDR3 reads TGTGCCAGCAGCCCCGGGGGTCCGAGGGCTGAAGCTTTCTTT. Translating it yields CASSPGGPRAEAFF.

The chain combines TRBV19 with TRBJ1-5; 7 nucleotides line up with TRBD1. Germline loops: CDR1 LNHDA, CDR2 SQIVND (reference sequence). J lost 7 bases, V lost 1 base, and 13 bases had no gene match. The CDR3 is made up of 17 amino acids. The CDR3 here is CASSIARTGFLGQPQHF. For the CDR3, the DNA is TGTGCCAGTAGTATAGCGAGGACAGGATTTTTGGGACAGCCCCAGCATTTT.